Listed here are 29 T cell receptor beta chains from one sample, sequenced in a study of cytomegalovirus exposure and HLA in healthy donors. Researchers ran the PCR with 60 Vbeta and 13 Jbeta primers. Libraries were prepared by immunoSEQ multiplex PCR; TCRdb keeps only in-frame clonotypes and omits some of them. The sample has 80,000 to 100,000 clones, about 80% seen once. What was sequenced was PBMCs. Receptor source: a male donor in good health and CMV-seropositive.

DNA for the CDR3: TGTGCCAGTAGTCAGGGGGGATTCACTGAAGCTTTCTTT. It translates to CASSQGGFTEAFF. J is TRBJ1-1 and V is TRBV19, with TRBD1 matching 7 bases. Germline V lookup: CDR1 LNHDA, CDR2 SQIVND (reference sequence). Trimming at V came to 5 bases and at J to 4 bases, leaving 4 bases not matched to a gene. The CDR3 has 13 amino acids.

This sequence joins TRBV5-4 and TRBJ2-2; D is perhaps TRBD2 (5 bases). CDR1 and CDR2 (germline): SGHNT, YYREEE (reference sequence). V lost 0 bases to trimming and J lost 7 bases, with 10 bases between them. This CDR3 is 14 amino acids long. CDR3 coding DNA: TGTGCCAGCAGCTTGGGAGGGTATGGCGGGGAGCTGTTTTTT. Translating gives CASSLGGYGGELFF.

V usage is TRBV5-4 and J usage is TRBJ2-7; 7 bases align to TRBD2. The germline CDR1 and CDR2 sequences are SGHNT and YYREEE (reference sequence). J gave up 1 base and V 3 bases, and 1 base lay outside the gene matches. This CDR3 has 13 residues. The CDR3 region is CASSSSGSYEQYF. CDR3 coding DNA: TGTGCCAGCAGCTCTAGCGGATCCTACGAGCAGTACTTC. The variable domain in full, completed from reference TRBV5-4 and TRBJ2-7, reads ETGVTQSPTHLIKTRGQQVTLRCSSQSGHNTVSWYQQALGQGPQFIFQYYREEENGRGNFPPRFSGLQFPNYSSELNVNALELDDSALYLCASSSSGSYEQYFGPGTRLTVT.

The chain combines TRBV5-1 with TRBJ2-1; 12 bases are shared with TRBD2. Germline values: CDR1 SGHRS, CDR2 YFSETQ. V lost 2 bases, J lost 6 bases, and 6 bases stayed unmatched. The CDR3 runs 16 residues. The CDR3 sequence: CASSFALAGGPNEQFF. The CDR3 coding sequence is TGCGCCAGCAGCTTTGCCCTAGCGGGGGGGCCCAATGAGCAGTTCTTC. The full variable domain, in which reference TRBV5-1 and TRBJ2-1 provide the parts outside the CDR3, is KAGVTQTPRYLIKTRGQQVTLSCSPISGHRSVSWYQQTPGQGLQFLFEYFSETQRNKGNFPGRFSGRQFSNSRSEMNVSTLELGDSALYLCASSFALAGGPNEQFFGPGTRLTVL.

The rearrangement links TRBV7-9 to TRBJ1-5; 7 bases match TRBD1. The V segment lost 1 base and the J segment 7 bases; nucleotides outside the gene matches: 10. Germline V lookup: CDR1 SEHNR, CDR2 FQNEAQ (reference sequence). The CDR3 covers 16 residues. The CDR3 reads CASSLGQGVSEQPQHF. The DNA for the CDR3 is TGTGCCAGCAGCTTAGGGCAGGGGGTTTCGGAGCAGCCCCAGCATTTT.

The chain combines TRBV5-1 with TRBJ2-3; no definite D call. The ends were cut back, 4 bases at V and 0 bases at J, with 12 bases in the middle. This CDR3 region has 15 residues. Germline CDR1 is SGHRS and CDR2 is YFSETQ. CDR3 sequence: CASSPDWVSTDTQYF. CDR3 nucleotides: TGCGCCAGCAGCCCTGACTGGGTTAGCACAGATACGCAGTATTTT.

The CDR3 bases are TGCGCCAGCAGCGTTAGCGGGGGGCTAGATACGCAGTATTTT. It is translated as CASSVSGGLDTQYF. The chain combines TRBV5-1 with TRBJ2-3; TRBD2 aligns across 10 bases. Germline lookup yields CDR1 SGHRS and CDR2 YFSETQ. J gave up 5 bases and V 4 bases, and 4 bases lay outside the gene matches. This CDR3 spans 14 amino acids.

The J gene is TRBJ2-6, the V gene TRBV4-2; D is ambiguous. Germline V CDR1 and CDR2: LGHNA, YNFKEQ. Trimming removed 5 bases at V and 0 bases at J, with 11 bases between. The length of the CDR3 is 16 residues. The CDR3 bases are TGTGCCAGCAGCGAATTAGCCTACTCTGGGGCCAACGTCCTGACTTTC. Translated, it gives CASSELAYSGANVLTF.

V is TRBV10-2 and J is TRBJ2-2, with TRBD1 as a possible D gene (6 bases). The germline V and J ends were trimmed by 9 bases and 0 bases, with 11 bases remaining between them. Germline V CDR1 and CDR2: WSHSY, SAAADI. This CDR3 spans 14 amino acids. Here the CDR3 reads CARRTDANTGELFF. DNA of the CDR3: TGCGCCAGGAGGACAGACGCGAACACCGGGGAGCTGTTTTTT.

This chain uses TRBV30 with TRBJ1-5; D is unresolved. Trimming pared 0 bases from V and 3 bases from J, leaving 6 bases between. The CDR3 is made up of 13 amino acids. CDR1 and CDR2 from the germline V gene are GTSNPN and SVGIG (reference sequence). The CDR3 protein is CAWSVQTNQPQHF. In DNA, the CDR3 is TGTGCCTGGAGTGTACAGACCAATCAGCCCCAGCATTTT.

The chain carries TRBV7-3 and TRBJ2-7; TRBD1 aligns across 7 bases. Germline CDR1 SGHTA, CDR2 FQGTGA. J was trimmed by 1 base and V by 2 bases; bases with no gene match: 8. The length of the CDR3 is 16 residues. CDR3 bases: TGTGCCAGCAGCTTAGGGGACAGCCGGAGGTCCTACGAGCAGTACTTC. Residues: CASSLGDSRRSYEQYF.

The chain combines TRBV10-1 with TRBJ1-2; 8 nucleotides align to TRBD1. Germline V gene data show CDR1 as WNHNN and CDR2 as SYGVQD (reference sequence). This CDR3 is built from 14 residues. The V gene end was trimmed by 7 bases and the J gene end by 5 bases; junction bases not matched to a gene: 9. CDR3 protein: CASISGTGDYGYTF. DNA of the CDR3: TGCGCCAGCATTTCAGGGACAGGCGATTATGGCTACACCTTC.

The rearrangement links TRBV7-9 to TRBJ2-7; D perhaps matches TRBD1 (5 bases). Per the germline V gene, CDR1 is SEHNR and CDR2 is FQNEAQ (reference sequence). The CDR3 loop spans 13 amino acids. Trimming shortened V by 0 bases and J by 7 bases, and 10 bases separated the two germline ends. The CDR3 DNA reads as TGTGCCAGCAGCTTAGCGTCAGGGCATGAGCAGTACTTC. Its translation is CASSLASGHEQYF.

The chain carries TRBV27 and TRBJ2-2; D is unclear. The CDR3 runs to 13 residues. CDR1 is MNHEY and CDR2 is SMNVEV in the germline V gene (reference sequence). Deletions cut 1 base from V and 5 bases from J, with 5 bases between. CDR3 DNA sequence: TGTGCCAGCAGTTTATTTAGTACCGGGGAGCTGTTTTTT. Amino acids: CASSLFSTGELFF.

The CDR3 DNA follows: TGCAGCGTTGAAGATGGGGGGAACGGCTACGAGCAGTACTTC. Translating gives CSVEDGGNGYEQYF. V and J are TRBV29-1 and TRBJ2-7; weak D call: TRBD2 (6 bases). This CDR3 is 14 amino acids long. The V gene lost 0 bases and the J gene lost 3 bases, with 12 bases spanning the gap. Germline lookup yields CDR1 SQVTM and CDR2 ANQGSEA.

This chain joins TRBV11-2 and TRBJ1-4; unclear D gene. Germline V gene lookup returns CDR1 SGHAT and CDR2 FQNNGV. The V end lost 1 base, the J end lost 7 bases, and 10 bases lay between the germline ends. There are 14 residues in the CDR3. CDR3 in amino acids: CASSLVGRREKLFF. CDR3 DNA: TGTGCCAGCAGCTTAGTGGGCAGGCGTGAAAAACTGTTTTTT.

The chain links TRBV18 to TRBJ2-7, with 9 bases fitting TRBD1. The germline CDR1 and CDR2 sequences are KGHSH and LQKENI. V was pared by 6 bases and J by 3 bases, with 9 bases of the junction left unmatched. The CDR3 covers 15 residues. The CDR3 is CASSRQPGQGYEQYF. CDR3 nucleotide sequence: TGTGCCAGCTCCCGCCAACCGGGACAGGGCTACGAGCAGTACTTC.

The CDR3, as DNA: TGTGCCAGCAGCCAGACCCTCGCGAGGGTTGGAAACACCATATATTTT. Its protein product is CASSQTLARVGNTIYF. The chain carries TRBV4-2 and TRBJ1-3; D unresolved. This CDR3 region has 16 residues. Trimming took 3 bases from V and 3 from J, leaving 15 bases between them. CDR1 and CDR2 from the germline V gene are LGHNA and YNFKEQ.

V usage is TRBV2 and J usage is TRBJ1-5; 7 nucleotides agree with TRBD1. V was pared by 5 bases and J by 6 bases, with 4 bases of the junction left unmatched. This CDR3 spans 13 amino acids. CDR1 is SNHLY and CDR2 is FYNNEI in the germline V gene. In nucleotides, the CDR3 is TGTGCCAGCAGTAGGGGGCGCGGTCAGCCCCAGCATTTT. Encoded protein: CASSRGRGQPQHF.

This rearrangement joins TRBV6-1 to TRBJ2-7, with TRBD1 as a possible D gene (6 bases). The V gene's germline CDR1 is MNHNS and CDR2 SASEGT. This CDR3 is built from 16 residues. The V end was cut by 2 bases, the J end by 0 bases, with 14 bases between. CDR3 sequence reads: CASSESVDRRSYEQYF. CDR3 sequence (DNA): TGTGCCAGCAGTGAATCCGTGGACAGACGCTCCTACGAGCAGTACTTC.

V usage is TRBV5-1 and J usage is TRBJ1-5; D perhaps matches TRBD1 (6 bases). The germline V and J ends were trimmed by 0 bases and 5 bases, with 6 bases remaining between them. CDR1 SGHRS and CDR2 YFSETQ come from the germline V gene. The CDR3 covers 13 residues. The CDR3 sequence: CASSLDRDQPQHF. CDR3 nucleotides: TGCGCCAGCAGCTTGGACAGGGATCAGCCCCAGCATTTT.

The chain has TRBV2 and TRBJ1-4; 10 bases fit TRBD1. There are 17 residues in the CDR3. The J segment lost 3 bases and the V segment lost 8 bases, leaving 12 bases of the junction unmatched. The V gene's germline CDR1 is SNHLY and CDR2 FYNNEI. CDR3 region: CASVVRDRGAPNEKLFF. The CDR3 coding sequence is TGTGCCAGCGTAGTTCGGGACAGGGGTGCACCTAATGAAAAACTGTTTTTT.

This rearrangement joins TRBV7-8 to TRBJ2-7; 8 nucleotides align to TRBD1. The junction had 4 bases not matched to a gene; V was cut back by 3 bases and J by 0 bases. The germline V gene encodes CDR1 SGHVS and CDR2 FQNEAQ. The CDR3 has 15 residues. The DNA for the CDR3 is TGTGCCAGCAGCTTGGACAGGGCCAACTCCTACGAGCAGTACTTC. This sequence encodes CASSLDRANSYEQYF.

The genes are TRBV27 and TRBJ1-1, with D perhaps TRBD1 (5 bases). The CDR3 covers 15 residues. V was shortened by 6 bases and J by 1 base, with 15 bases between the two germline ends. Germline CDR1 MNHEY, CDR2 SMNVEV (reference sequence). The DNA for the CDR3 is TGTGCCAGCAGAACAGTTGACGGGGGGAACACTGAAGCTTTCTTT. The encoded protein is CASRTVDGGNTEAFF.

J is TRBJ2-5 and V is TRBV4-2, with TRBD2 matching over 15 bases. V trimming: 0 bases; J trimming: 5 bases; junction bases outside the gene matches: 1. Germline V CDR1 and CDR2: LGHNA, YNFKEQ. This CDR3 spans 16 amino acids. The CDR3 DNA sequence: TGTGCCAGCAGCCAAGATGGACTAGCGGGGGGGGAGACCCAGTACTTC. Translated: CASSQDGLAGGETQYF.

V is TRBV5-1 and J is TRBJ1-2, with 8 nucleotides matching TRBD1. The germline V gene has CDR1 SGHRS and CDR2 YFSETQ. Germline trimming cut 3 bases from V and 7 bases from J; bases unmatched to any gene: 8. CDR3 length: 14 residues. CDR3 sequence reads: CASSSSDRGGGYTF. CDR3 coding DNA: TGCGCCAGCAGCTCATCCGACAGGGGAGGTGGCTACACCTTC.

The rearrangement joins TRBV6-5 to TRBJ1-5; 10 bases fit TRBD1. V gave up 5 bases and J gave up 5 bases; unmatched junction bases: 3. The CDR3 contains 14 residues. Germline V gene lookup returns CDR1 MNHEY and CDR2 SVGAGI. The CDR3 DNA follows: TGTGCCAGCAGTACCGGGACAGGGGATCAGCCCCAGCATTTT. Its protein is CASSTGTGDQPQHF.

The V and J genes are TRBV4-2 and TRBJ1-6, with 9 bases lining up with TRBD1. Trimming at V came to 1 base and at J to 7 bases, leaving 14 bases not matched to a gene. Germline assignment: CDR1 LGHNA and CDR2 YNFKEQ. The CDR3 sequence is 19 residues long. The CDR3 DNA follows: TGTGCCAGCAGCCAAGTCCGGACAGGGGAGATGTTAGGCAATTCACCCCTCCACTTT. Protein product: CASSQVRTGEMLGNSPLHF.

The chain uses TRBV7-8 and TRBJ1-1; 7 nucleotides align to TRBD1. The CDR3 totals 15 residues. Trimming at V came to 2 bases and at J to 6 bases, leaving 9 bases not matched to a gene. Per the germline V gene, CDR1 is SGHVS and CDR2 is FQNEAQ. The DNA for the CDR3 is TGTGCCAGCAGCTTACCGAATACAGGGGTCGCTGAAGCTTTCTTT. Protein product: CASSLPNTGVAEAFF.